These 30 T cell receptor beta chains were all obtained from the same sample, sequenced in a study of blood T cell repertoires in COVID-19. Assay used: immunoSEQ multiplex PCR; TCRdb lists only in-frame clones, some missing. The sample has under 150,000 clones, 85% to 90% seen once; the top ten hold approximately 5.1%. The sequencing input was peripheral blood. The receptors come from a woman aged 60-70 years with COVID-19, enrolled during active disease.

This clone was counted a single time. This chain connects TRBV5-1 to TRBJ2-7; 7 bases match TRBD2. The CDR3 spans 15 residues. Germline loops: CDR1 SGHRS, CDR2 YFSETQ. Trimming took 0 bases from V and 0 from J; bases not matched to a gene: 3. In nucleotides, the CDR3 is TGCGCCAGCAGCTTGGTTGGGGGGGTCTCCTACGAGCAGTACTTC. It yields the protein CASSLVGGVSYEQYF.

This CDR3 is CSVEKSGGTEAFF. The CDR3 DNA follows: TGCAGCGTTGAAAAGTCAGGAGGTACTGAAGCTTTCTTT. The V call is TRBV29-1, the J call TRBJ1-1; D remains ambiguous. Between the trimmed V and J ends, which lost 2 bases and 5 bases, there was a span of 12 bases. The CDR3 contains 13 residues. Per the germline V gene, CDR1 is SQVTM and CDR2 is ANQGSEA. The full variable domain, in which reference TRBV29-1 and TRBJ1-1 provide the parts outside the CDR3, is SAVISQKPSRDICQRGTSLTIQCQVDSQVTMMFWYRQQPGQSLTLIATANQGSEATYESGFVIDKFPISRPNLTFSTLTVSNMSPEDSSIYLCSVEKSGGTEAFFGQGTRLTVV.

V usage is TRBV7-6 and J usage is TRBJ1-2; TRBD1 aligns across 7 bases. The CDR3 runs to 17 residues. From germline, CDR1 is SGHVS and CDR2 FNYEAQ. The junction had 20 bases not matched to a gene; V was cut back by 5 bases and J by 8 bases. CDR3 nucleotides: TGTGCCAGCAGCCCGGGTATTGGCAGGGGGGAATTTGACGGCTACACCTTC. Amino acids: CASSPGIGRGEFDGYTF.

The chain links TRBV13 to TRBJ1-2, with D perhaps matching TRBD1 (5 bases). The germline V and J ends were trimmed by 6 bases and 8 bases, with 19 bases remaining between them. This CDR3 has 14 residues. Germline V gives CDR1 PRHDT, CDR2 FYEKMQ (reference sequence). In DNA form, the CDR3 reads TGTGCCAGCAGTTACGAAGGGGCTTTGATGGGCTACACCTTC. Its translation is CASSYEGALMGYTF.

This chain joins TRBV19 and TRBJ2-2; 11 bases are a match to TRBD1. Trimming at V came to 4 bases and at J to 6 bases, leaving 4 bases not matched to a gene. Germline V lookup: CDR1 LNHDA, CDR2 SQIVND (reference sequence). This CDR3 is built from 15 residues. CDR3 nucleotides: TGTGCCAGTAGTACCGGGACAGGGGGTGCCGGGGAGCTGTTTTTT. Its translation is CASSTGTGGAGELFF.

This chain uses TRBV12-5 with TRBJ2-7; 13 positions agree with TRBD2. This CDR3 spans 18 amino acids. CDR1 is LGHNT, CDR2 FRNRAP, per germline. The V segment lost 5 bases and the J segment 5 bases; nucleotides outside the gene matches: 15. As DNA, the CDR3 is TGTGCTAGTGGTCCCAAAGGGACTAGCGGGAAATTGACCCACGAGCAGTACTTC. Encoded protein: CASGPKGTSGKLTHEQYF.

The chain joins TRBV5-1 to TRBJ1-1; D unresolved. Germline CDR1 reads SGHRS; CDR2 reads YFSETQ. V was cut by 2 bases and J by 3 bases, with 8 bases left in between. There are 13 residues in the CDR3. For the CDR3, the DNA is TGCGCCAGCAGCTTATACCTATACACTGAAGCTTTCTTT. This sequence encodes CASSLYLYTEAFF.

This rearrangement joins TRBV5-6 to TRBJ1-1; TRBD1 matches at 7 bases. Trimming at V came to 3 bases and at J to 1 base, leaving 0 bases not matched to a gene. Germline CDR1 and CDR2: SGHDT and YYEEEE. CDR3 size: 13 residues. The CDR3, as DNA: TGTGCCAGCAGCTGGGACAGGAACACTGAAGCTTTCTTT. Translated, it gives CASSWDRNTEAFF.

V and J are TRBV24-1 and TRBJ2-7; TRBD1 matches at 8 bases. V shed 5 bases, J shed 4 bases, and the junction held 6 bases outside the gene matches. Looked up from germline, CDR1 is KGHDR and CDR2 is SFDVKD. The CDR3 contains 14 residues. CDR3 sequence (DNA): TGTGCCACCAGTGTACTACAGGGGGGTTACGAGCAGTACTTC. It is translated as CATSVLQGGYEQYF.

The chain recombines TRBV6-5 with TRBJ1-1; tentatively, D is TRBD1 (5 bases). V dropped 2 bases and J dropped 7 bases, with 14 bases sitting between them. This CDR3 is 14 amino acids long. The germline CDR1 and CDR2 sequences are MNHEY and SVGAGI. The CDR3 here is CASSYLLGLGEAFF. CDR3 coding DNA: TGTGCCAGCAGTTACCTCTTGGGACTGGGTGAAGCTTTCTTT.

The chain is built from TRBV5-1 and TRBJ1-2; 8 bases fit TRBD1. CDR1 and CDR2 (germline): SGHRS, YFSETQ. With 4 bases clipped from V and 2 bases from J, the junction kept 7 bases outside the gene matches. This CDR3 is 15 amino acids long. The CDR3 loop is CASSDTGGRNYGYTF. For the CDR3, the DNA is TGCGCCAGCAGCGACACAGGGGGGCGGAACTATGGCTACACCTTC.

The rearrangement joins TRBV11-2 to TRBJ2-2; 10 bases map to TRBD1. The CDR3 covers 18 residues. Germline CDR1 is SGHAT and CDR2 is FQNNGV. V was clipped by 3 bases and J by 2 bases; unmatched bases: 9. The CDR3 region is CASSFAIGTGVNTGELFF. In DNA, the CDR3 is TGTGCCAGCAGCTTCGCGATCGGGACAGGGGTCAACACCGGGGAGCTGTTTTTT.

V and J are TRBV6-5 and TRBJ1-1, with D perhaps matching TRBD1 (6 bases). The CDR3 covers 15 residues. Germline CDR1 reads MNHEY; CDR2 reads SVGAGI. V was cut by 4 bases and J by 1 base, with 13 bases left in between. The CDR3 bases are TGTGCCAGCAGTTTAAACAGGGTCTGGAACACTGAAGCTTTCTTT. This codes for CASSLNRVWNTEAFF.

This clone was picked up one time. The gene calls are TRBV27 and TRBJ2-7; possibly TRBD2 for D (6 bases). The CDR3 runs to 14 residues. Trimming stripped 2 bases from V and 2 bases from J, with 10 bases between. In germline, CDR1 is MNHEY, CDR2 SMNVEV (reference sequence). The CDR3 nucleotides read TGTGCCAGCAGTTTAGCGGGGCTCACCTACGAGCAGTACTTC. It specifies CASSLAGLTYEQYF.

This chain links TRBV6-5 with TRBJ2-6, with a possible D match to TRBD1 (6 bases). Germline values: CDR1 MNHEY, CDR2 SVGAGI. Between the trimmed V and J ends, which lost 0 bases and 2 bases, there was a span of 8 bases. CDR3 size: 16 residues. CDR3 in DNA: TGTGCCAGCAGTTACTCGAGGGGGACTGGGGCCAACGTCCTGACTTTC. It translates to CASSYSRGTGANVLTF.

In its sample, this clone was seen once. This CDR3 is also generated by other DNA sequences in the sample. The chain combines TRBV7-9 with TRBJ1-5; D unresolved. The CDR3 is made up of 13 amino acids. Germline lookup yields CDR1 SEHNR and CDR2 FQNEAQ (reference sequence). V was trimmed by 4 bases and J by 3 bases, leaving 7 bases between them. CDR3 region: CASSSGFNQPQHF. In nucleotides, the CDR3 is TGTGCCAGCAGCTCCGGTTTCAATCAGCCCCAGCATTTT.

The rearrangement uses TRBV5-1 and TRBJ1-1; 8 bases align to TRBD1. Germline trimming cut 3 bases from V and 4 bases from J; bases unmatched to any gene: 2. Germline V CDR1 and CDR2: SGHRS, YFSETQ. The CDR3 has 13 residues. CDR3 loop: CASSSRGPTEAFF. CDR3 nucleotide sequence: TGCGCCAGCAGCTCCAGGGGGCCCACTGAAGCTTTCTTT.

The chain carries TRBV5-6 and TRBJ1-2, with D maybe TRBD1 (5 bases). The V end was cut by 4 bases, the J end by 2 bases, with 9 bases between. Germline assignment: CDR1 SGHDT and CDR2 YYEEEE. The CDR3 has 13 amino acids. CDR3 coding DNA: TGTGCCAGCAGCCGGACAAACAACTATGGCTACACCTTC. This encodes CASSRTNNYGYTF. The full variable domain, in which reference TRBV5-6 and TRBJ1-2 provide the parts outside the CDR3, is DAGVTQSPTHLIKTRGQQVTLRCSPKSGHDTVSWYQQALGQGPQFIFQYYEEEERQRGNFPDRFSGHQFPNYSSELNVNALLLGDSALYLCASSRTNNYGYTFGSGTRLTVV.

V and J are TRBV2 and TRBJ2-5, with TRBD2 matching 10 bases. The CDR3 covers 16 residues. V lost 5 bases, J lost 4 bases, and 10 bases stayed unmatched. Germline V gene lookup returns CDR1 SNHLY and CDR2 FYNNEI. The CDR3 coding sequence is TGTGCCAGCAGTCTGGAGCGGGGGGGCGTTGGAGAGACCCAGTACTTC. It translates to CASSLERGGVGETQYF.

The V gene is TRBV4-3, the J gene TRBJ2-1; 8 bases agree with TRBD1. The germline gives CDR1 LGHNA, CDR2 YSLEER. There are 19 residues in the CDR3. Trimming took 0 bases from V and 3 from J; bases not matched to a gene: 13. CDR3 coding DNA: TGCGCCAGCAGCCAAGATTCGGGGGACAGGCTAGGGGTCTACAATGAGCAGTTCTTC. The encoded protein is CASSQDSGDRLGVYNEQFF.

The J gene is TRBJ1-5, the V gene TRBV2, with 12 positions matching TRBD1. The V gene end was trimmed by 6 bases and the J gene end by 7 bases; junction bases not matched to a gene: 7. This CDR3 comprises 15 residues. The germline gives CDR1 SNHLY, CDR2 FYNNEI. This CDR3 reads CASRAGTGGGQPQHF. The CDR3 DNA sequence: TGTGCCAGCAGAGCCGGGACAGGGGGCGGGCAGCCCCAGCATTTT.

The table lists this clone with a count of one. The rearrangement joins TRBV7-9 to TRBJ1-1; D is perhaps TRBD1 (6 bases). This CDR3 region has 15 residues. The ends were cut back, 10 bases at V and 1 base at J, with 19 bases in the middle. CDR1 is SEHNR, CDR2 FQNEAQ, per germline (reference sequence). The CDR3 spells CAILWGPKKNTEAFF. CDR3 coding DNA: TGTGCCATCCTCTGGGGGCCCAAGAAGAACACTGAAGCTTTCTTT.

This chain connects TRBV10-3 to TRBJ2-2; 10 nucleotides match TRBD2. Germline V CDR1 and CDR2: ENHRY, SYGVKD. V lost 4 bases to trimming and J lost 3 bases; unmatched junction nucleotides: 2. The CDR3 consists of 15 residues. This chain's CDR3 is CAISVAGGYTGELFF. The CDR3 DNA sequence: TGTGCCATCAGTGTAGCGGGGGGATACACCGGGGAGCTGTTTTTT.

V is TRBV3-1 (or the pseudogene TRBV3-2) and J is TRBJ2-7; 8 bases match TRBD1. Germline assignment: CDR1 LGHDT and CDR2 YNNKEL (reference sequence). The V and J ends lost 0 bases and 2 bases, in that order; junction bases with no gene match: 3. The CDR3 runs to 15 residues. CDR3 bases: TGTGCCAGCAGCCAAGAGGTGGGACAGGCCTACGAGCAGTACTTC. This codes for CASSQEVGQAYEQYF.

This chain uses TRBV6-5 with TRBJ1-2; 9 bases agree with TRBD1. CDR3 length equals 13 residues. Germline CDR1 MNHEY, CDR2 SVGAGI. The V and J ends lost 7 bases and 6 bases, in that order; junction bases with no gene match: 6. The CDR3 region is CASNSGQGDGYTF. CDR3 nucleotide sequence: TGTGCCAGCAACTCGGGACAGGGAGATGGCTACACCTTC.

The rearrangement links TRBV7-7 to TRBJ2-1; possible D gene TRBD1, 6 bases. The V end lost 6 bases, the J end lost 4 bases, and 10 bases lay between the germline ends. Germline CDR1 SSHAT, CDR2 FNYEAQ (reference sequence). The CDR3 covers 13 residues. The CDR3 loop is CASSFGTYNEQFF. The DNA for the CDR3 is TGTGCCAGCAGTTTCGGGACATACAATGAGCAGTTCTTC.

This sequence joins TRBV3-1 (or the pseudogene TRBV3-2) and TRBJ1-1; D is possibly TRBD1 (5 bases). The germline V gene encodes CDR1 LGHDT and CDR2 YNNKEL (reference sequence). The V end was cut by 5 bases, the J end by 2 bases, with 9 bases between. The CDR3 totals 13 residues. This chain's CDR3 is CASSSTANTEAFF. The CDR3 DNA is TGTGCCAGCAGCTCGACAGCCAACACTGAAGCTTTCTTT.

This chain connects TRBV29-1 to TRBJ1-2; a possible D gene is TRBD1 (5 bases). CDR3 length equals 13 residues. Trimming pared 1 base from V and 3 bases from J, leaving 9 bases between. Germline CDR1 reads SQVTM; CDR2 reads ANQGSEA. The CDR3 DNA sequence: TGCAGCGTTGAAGGGGGCAAGGACTATGGCTACACCTTC. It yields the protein CSVEGGKDYGYTF.

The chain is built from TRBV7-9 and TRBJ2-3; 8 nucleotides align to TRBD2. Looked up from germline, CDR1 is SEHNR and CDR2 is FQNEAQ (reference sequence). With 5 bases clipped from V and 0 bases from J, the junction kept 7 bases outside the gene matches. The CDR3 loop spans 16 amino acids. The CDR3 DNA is TGTGCCAGCAGCCCCAGGGCGGGGGGTAGCACAGATACGCAGTATTTT. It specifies CASSPRAGGSTDTQYF.

CDR3 in DNA: TGTGCCAGCAGCCCTAGCGGGGGGGCCACAGATACGCAGTATTTT. Translating gives CASSPSGGATDTQYF. The chain uses TRBV7-3 and TRBJ2-3, with 12 positions matching TRBD2. The CDR3 has 15 residues. The germline V gene has CDR1 SGHTA and CDR2 FQGTGA. V lost 5 bases, J lost 2 bases, and 2 bases stayed unmatched.